These 15 T cell receptor beta chains share one sample of origin, sequenced in a study of CD8 T cells in cerebrospinal fluid in Alzheimer's disease (TCRdb year 2020). Library prep was done by 10x single-cell sequencing. The sequencer was a NextSeq 550. TCRdb reprocessed the reads and assigns one entry to each CDR3 protein sequence, leaving out DNA. The sample's table covers some 270 distinct CDR3 sequences. Clones ranked in the top ten supply roughly 51% of the sample. The sequenced sample was cerebrospinal fluid. These receptors originate from a human donor in good health.

This clonotype is called medium-sized based on its frequency. The chain carries TRBV6-2 or TRBV6-3 and TRBJ2-3; TCRdb reports TRBD1, a call that lacks DNA to check it against. Germline lookup yields CDR1 MNHEY and CDR2 SVGEGT. The CDR3 has 14 residues. The CDR3: CASTPWAYTDTQYF.

This clonotype ranks as large in terms of frequency. The chain joins TRBV6-5 to TRBJ2-1; TCRdb's D call of TRBD2 is untestable without DNA. Germline CDR1 is MNHEY and CDR2 is SVGAGI. This CDR3 contains 16 residues. The CDR3 loop is CASSYVSGNAYNEQFF.

This clonotype registers medium-sized by frequency. The genes are TRBV20-1 and TRBJ2-1. The CDR3 runs to 12 residues. The germline gives CDR1 DFQATT, CDR2 SNEGSKA (reference sequence). CDR3 in amino acids: CSARDSSSLQFF.

The chain is built from TRBV7-8 and TRBJ1-2. Germline V gives CDR1 SGHVS, CDR2 FQNEAQ. This CDR3 region has 13 residues. The CDR3 sequence: CASSPGRDYGYTF.

Its frequency marks this clonotype as large (0.1 to 1%). The chain carries TRBV29-1 and TRBJ2-6; TCRdb lists TRBD2, though no DNA is available to test this call. The CDR3 spans 16 residues. Germline V gives CDR1 SQVTM, CDR2 ANQGSEA. This chain's CDR3 is CSVREGIGSGANVLTF.

The chain is built from TRBV2 and TRBJ2-2. From germline, CDR1 is SNHLY and CDR2 FYNNEI. The CDR3 runs to 14 residues. CDR3 sequence reads: CASTGGWGTGELFF.

This clonotype shows up as large by frequency. V gene TRBV6-6 combines with J gene TRBJ1-1. Germline V gene data show CDR1 as MNHNY and CDR2 as SVGAGI (reference sequence). CDR3 length: 12 residues. CDR3 amino acids: CASRNWNTEAFF.

This clonotype counts as medium-sized (0.01 to 0.1%) by frequency. The rearrangement joins TRBV19 to TRBJ2-1; TCRdb proposes TRBD2, but this gene call is untestable without DNA. This CDR3 comprises 14 residues. Germline V gives CDR1 LNHDA, CDR2 SQIVND (reference sequence). The CDR3 reads CASSLAGGLGEQFF.

Its frequency marks this clonotype as medium-sized. The V call is TRBV30, the J call TRBJ2-1. The CDR3 consists of 13 residues. Per germline, CDR1 GTSNPN and CDR2 SVGIG (reference sequence). The CDR3 loop is CAWSVKAYNEQFF.

This clonotype is medium-sized by frequency. V gene TRBV4-3 combines with J gene TRBJ1-1. This CDR3 is 16 amino acids long. Germline CDR1 and CDR2: LGHNA and YSLEER. The CDR3 spells CASSQGGGRLGTEAFF.

In terms of frequency, this clonotype is medium-sized. V is TRBV6-1 and J is TRBJ1-1; TCRdb's assignment of TRBD1 cannot be checked, as there is no DNA. Per germline, CDR1 MNHNS and CDR2 SASEGT. The CDR3 length is 12 residues. The CDR3 sequence: CASRWDRTEAFF.

This clonotype is deemed large (0.1 to 1%) by its frequency. The chain is built from TRBV7-9 and TRBJ2-7; TCRdb selects TRBD1, and the lack of DNA leaves this call unchecked. Germline V gives CDR1 SEHNR, CDR2 FQNEAQ (reference sequence). This CDR3 is built from 15 residues. CDR3 sequence: CASSLDRGQKYEQYF.

This clonotype is identified as medium-sized (0.01 to 0.1%) from frequency. This sequence joins TRBV27 and TRBJ2-1; the TCRdb call, TRBD2, lacks DNA for checking. Germline lookup yields CDR1 MNHEY and CDR2 SMNVEV (reference sequence). The CDR3 consists of 17 residues. The CDR3 reads CASRIVGAVRSYNEQFF.

According to its frequency, this clonotype is large. The chain has TRBV6-6 and TRBJ2-5; as DNA is missing, the TRBD1 call by TCRdb cannot be tested. CDR1 is MNHNY and CDR2 is SVGAGI in the germline V gene (reference sequence). The CDR3 sequence is 15 residues long. The CDR3 here is CASSVGDRGGQTQYF.

This clonotype is identified as large from frequency. The chain is built from TRBV5-1 and TRBJ2-7; TCRdb's D call of TRBD1 is untestable without DNA. Germline-derived CDR1 and CDR2 are SGHRS and YFSETQ. The CDR3 totals 14 residues. Here the CDR3 reads CASSYEGATYEQYF.